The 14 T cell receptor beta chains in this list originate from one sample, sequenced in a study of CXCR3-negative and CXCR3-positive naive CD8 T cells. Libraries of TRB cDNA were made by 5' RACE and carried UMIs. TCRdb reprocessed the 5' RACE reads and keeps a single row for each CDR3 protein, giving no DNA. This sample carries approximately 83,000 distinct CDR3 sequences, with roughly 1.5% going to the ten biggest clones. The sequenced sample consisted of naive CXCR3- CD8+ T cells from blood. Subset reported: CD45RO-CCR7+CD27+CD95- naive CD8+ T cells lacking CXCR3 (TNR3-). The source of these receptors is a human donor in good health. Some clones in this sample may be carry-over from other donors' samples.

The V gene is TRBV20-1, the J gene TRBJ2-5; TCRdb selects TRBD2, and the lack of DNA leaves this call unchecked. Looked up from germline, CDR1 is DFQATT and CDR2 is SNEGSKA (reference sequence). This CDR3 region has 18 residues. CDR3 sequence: CSARAFEWAAGAQETQYF.

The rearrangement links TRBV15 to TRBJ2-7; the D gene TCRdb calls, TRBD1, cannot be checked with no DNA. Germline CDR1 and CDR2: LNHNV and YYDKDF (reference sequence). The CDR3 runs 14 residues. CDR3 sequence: CATSRVAGVYEQYF.

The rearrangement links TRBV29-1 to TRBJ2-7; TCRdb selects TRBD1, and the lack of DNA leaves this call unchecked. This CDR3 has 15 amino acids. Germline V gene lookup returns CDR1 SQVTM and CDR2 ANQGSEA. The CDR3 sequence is CSVTGTPFTSYEQYF.

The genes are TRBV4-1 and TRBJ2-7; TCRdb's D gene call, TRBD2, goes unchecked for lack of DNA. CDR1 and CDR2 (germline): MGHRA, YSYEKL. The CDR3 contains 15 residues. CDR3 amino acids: CASSQVPGLYYEQYF.

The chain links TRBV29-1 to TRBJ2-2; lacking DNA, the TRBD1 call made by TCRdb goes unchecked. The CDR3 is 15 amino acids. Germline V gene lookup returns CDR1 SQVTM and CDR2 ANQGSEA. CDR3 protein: CSVEEDGVAPGELFF.

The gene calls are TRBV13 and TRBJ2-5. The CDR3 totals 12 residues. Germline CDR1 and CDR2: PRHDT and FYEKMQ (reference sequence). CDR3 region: CASSSQKGTQYF.

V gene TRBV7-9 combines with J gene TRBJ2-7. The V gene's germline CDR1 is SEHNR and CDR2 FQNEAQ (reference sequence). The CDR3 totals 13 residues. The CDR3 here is CASSLVSSYEQYF.

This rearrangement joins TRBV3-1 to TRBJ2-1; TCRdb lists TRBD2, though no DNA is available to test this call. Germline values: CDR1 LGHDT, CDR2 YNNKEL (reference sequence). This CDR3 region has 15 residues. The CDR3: CASSPAAGFYNEQFF.

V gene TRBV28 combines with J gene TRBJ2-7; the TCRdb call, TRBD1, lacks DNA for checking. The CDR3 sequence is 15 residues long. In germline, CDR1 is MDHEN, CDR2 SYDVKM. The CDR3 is CASSSHGTGDYEQYF. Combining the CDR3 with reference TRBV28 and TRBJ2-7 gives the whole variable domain DVKVTQSSRYLVKRTGEKVFLECVQDMDHENMFWYRQDPGLGLRLIYFSYDVKMKEKGDIPEGYSVSREKKERFSLILESASTNQTSMYLCASSSHGTGDYEQYFGPGTRLTVT.

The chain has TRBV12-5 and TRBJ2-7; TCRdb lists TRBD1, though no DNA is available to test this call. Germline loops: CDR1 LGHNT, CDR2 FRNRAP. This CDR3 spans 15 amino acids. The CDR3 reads CASGLVWTGVNEQYF.

Here the CDR3 reads CASSLGTSGPWYEQYF. The chain couples TRBV12-3 or TRBV12-4 to TRBJ2-7; the D gene TCRdb calls, TRBD2, cannot be checked with no DNA. This CDR3 contains 16 residues.

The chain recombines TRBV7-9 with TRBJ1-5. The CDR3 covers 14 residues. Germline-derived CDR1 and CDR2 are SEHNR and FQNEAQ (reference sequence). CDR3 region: CASSLDGLNRPQHF.

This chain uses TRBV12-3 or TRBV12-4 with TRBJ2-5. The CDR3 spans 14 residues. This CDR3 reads CASSPPLEEETQYF.

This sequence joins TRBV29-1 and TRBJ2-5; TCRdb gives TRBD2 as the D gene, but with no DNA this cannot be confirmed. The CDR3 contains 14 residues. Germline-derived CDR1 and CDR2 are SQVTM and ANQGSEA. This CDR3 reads CSVELAGIWETQYF.